The sequence of this TCR beta chain was determined in a study of blood T cells in healthy people across ages. Study outcomes and limitations: In long-lived donors, naive CD4+ cell counts and diversity exceeded those of aged donors.

About this clonotype itself: Its antigen is unidentified.

This CDR3 has 13 amino acids. V lost 6 bases, J lost 6 bases, and 11 bases lay in between. Healthy individuals of Caucasian origin from Russia, aged about 6 to 90, served as donors. Alongside a J-beta primer mix, a sample-barcoded 5' primer served in a second PCR lasting roughly 6 to 11 cycles. TCRdb independently ran MiXCR on the 5' RACE reads; one entry per CDR3 protein. The data contain over 600,000 distinct CDR3 sequences, about half of them seen just once; the ten biggest clones take up 15% to 20%. The clonotype comes from an older man in good health. Input material: blood. The chain links TRBV12-3 or TRBV12-4 to TRBJ2-2; D might be TRBD1 or TRBD2, each matching 5 bases. Written as DNA, the CDR3 is TGTGCCAGCAGGGGGGTGTCTGCCGGGGAGCTGTTTTTT. It is translated as CASRGVSAGELFF.